These 11 T cell receptor beta chains share one sample of origin, sequenced in a study of CD8+CD57+ T cells in acquired aplastic anemia. Genomic DNA acted as the template from which TCR beta VDJ combination and CDR3 sequence profiling were carried out. TCRdb redid the calling of the reads with MiXCR, one entry per CDR3 protein. The sample lists around 170,000 distinct CDR3 sequences; around 60% were seen once. The sequenced material came from sorted CD4+, CD8+, or CD8+CD57+ T cells (not recorded which) from PBMCs. The receptors come from a human donor in good health.

This chain uses TRBV6-4 with TRBJ2-3; 10 bases are shared with TRBD2. Germline CDR1 and CDR2: MRHNA and SNTAGT. This CDR3 contains 15 residues. Trimming at V came to 4 bases and at J to 4 bases, leaving 5 bases not matched to a gene. The CDR3 nucleotides read TGTGCCAGCAGTGGCGATAGCGGGGGGCCAGATACGCAGTATTTT. Protein sequence: CASSGDSGGPDTQYF.

This clonotype has a count of ten or more. The gene calls are TRBV9 and TRBJ2-7; 10 bases match TRBD1. From germline, CDR1 is SGDLS and CDR2 YYNGEE. This CDR3 has 15 amino acids. V lost 2 bases and J lost 3; bases outside the gene matches: 5. As DNA, the CDR3 is TGTGCCAGCAGCGTGTCCGGGACAGGGGACTACGAGCAGTACTTC. Translated, it gives CASSVSGTGDYEQYF.

This clonotype appeared a few times. The chain recombines TRBV19 with TRBJ1-5; D is uncertain. From germline, CDR1 is LNHDA and CDR2 SQIVND (reference sequence). V was cut by 4 bases and J by 9 bases, with 7 bases left in between. The CDR3 is 11 amino acids. The CDR3 nucleotides are TGTGCCAGTAGTAGTTTTTGGCCCCAGCATTTT. Translating it yields CASSSFWPQHF.

The J gene is TRBJ2-7, the V gene TRBV20-1; 7 bases map to TRBD2. The V and J ends lost 3 bases and 5 bases, in that order; junction bases with no gene match: 7. The germline V gene encodes CDR1 DFQATT and CDR2 SNEGSKA (reference sequence). This CDR3 region has 13 residues. The CDR3 protein is CSASSAGLNEQYF. CDR3 nucleotide sequence: TGCAGTGCTAGTTCAGCGGGGCTTAACGAGCAGTACTTC.

This chain connects TRBV5-8 to TRBJ2-1; D gene uncertain. Per germline, CDR1 SGHTS and CDR2 YDEGEE. V was trimmed by 5 bases and J by 10 bases, leaving 10 bases between them. The CDR3 consists of 11 residues. The CDR3 DNA sequence: TGTGCCAGCAGTTTACAACCCGAGCAGTTCTTC. Amino acids: CASSLQPEQFF.

The chain employs TRBV7-2 and TRBJ2-2; 10 bases align to TRBD1. V dropped 7 bases and J dropped 7; count of bases not matched to a gene: 9. CDR3 length: 15 residues. Germline CDR1 SGHTA, CDR2 FQGNSA. The CDR3 reads CASTSGQGWGGELFF. The CDR3 DNA sequence: TGTGCCAGCACCTCGGGACAGGGGTGGGGCGGGGAGCTGTTTTTT.

V is TRBV7-9 and J is TRBJ2-7; 14 nucleotides agree with TRBD2. V shed 5 bases, J shed 5 bases, and the junction held 8 bases outside the gene matches. The germline V gene has CDR1 SEHNR and CDR2 FQNEAQ (reference sequence). The CDR3 contains 16 residues. DNA of the CDR3: TGTGCCAGCAGCCTCTCCGGGACTAGCGGGAGTCACGAGCAGTACTTC. Residues: CASSLSGTSGSHEQYF.

The V call is TRBV20-1, the J call TRBJ2-7; D gene ambiguous. The CDR3 covers 15 residues. V lost 7 bases and J lost 0, with 19 bases in between. Germline loops: CDR1 DFQATT, CDR2 SNEGSKA (reference sequence). CDR3: CSVRTPRTNSYEQYF. Here the CDR3 DNA reads TGCAGTGTCCGTACCCCGCGGACCAACTCCTACGAGCAGTACTTC.

The chain uses TRBV20-1 and TRBJ1-1; D not resolved. V lost 0 bases and J lost 10, with 18 bases in between. This CDR3 has 14 residues. Germline V CDR1 and CDR2: DFQATT, SNEGSKA (reference sequence). CDR3 sequence: CSARDPKETSGAFF. The CDR3 coding sequence is TGCAGTGCTAGAGATCCGAAGGAAACCAGTGGAGCTTTCTTT.

Only a few counts were recorded for this clonotype. The gene calls are TRBV20-1 and TRBJ1-5; weak D call: TRBD1 (5 bases). Per the germline V gene, CDR1 is DFQATT and CDR2 is SNEGSKA (reference sequence). The V end was cut by 4 bases, the J end by 1 base, with 14 bases between. CDR3 size: 15 residues. The DNA of the CDR3 is TGCAGTGCTACGCTTGGCGCAGGGAGCAATCAGCCCCAGCATTTT. As protein: CSATLGAGSNQPQHF.

This chain connects TRBV12-3 or TRBV12-4 to TRBJ1-1; possible D gene TRBD1, 5 bases. There are 13 residues in the CDR3. Trimming removed 8 bases at V and 4 bases at J, with 14 bases between. CDR3 DNA: TGTGCCAGCTGCAATCGGGGGACCACTGAAGCTTTCTTT. Its translation: CASCNRGTTEAFF.